The next 9 T cell receptor beta chains were all read from a single sample in a study of response to subunit inactivated influenza vaccine. A single record per CDR3 protein comes from TCRdb applying MiXCR to the RT-PCR reads. The table shows roughly 170,000 distinct CDR3 sequences, with about 9% occurring only once. Sequences were derived from non-naive T cells sorted from PBMCs, sampled on the day of vaccination. The source of these receptors is a man between 50 and 59 years old who received an inactivated influenza vaccine.

The sample holds many counts of this clonotype. The V and J genes are TRBV24-1 and TRBJ2-1, with 10 bases fitting TRBD2. Trimming removed 3 bases from V and 4 bases from J; junction bases left unmatched: 5. CDR3 length equals 16 residues. CDR1 KGHDR and CDR2 SFDVKD come from the germline V gene. The CDR3 reads CATSDRTSGAYNEQFF. The CDR3 nucleotides read TGTGCCACCAGTGATCGGACTAGCGGAGCTTACAATGAGCAGTTCTTC.

This clonotype was detected a few times. The CDR3, as DNA: TGTGCCAGCCGAAATTCCGGGTCGGAGACCCAGTACTTC. Translated, it gives CASRNSGSETQYF. The J gene is TRBJ2-5, the V gene TRBV12-3 or TRBV12-4; D remains unclear. V was trimmed by 8 bases and J by 5 bases, leaving 15 bases between them. This CDR3 has 13 residues.

In its sample, this clonotype was seen many times. The chain combines TRBV5-1 with TRBJ2-2, with D possibly being TRBD1 (6 bases). Trimming removed 0 bases at V and 5 bases at J, with 17 bases between. Germline assignment: CDR1 SGHRS and CDR2 YFSETQ. CDR3 length: 17 residues. CDR3 residues: CASSLASGTLRTGELFF. CDR3 bases: TGCGCCAGCAGCTTGGCCTCCGGGACACTGAGGACCGGGGAGCTGTTTTTT.

This clonotype was detected ten times or more. V gene TRBV7-9 combines with J gene TRBJ2-7, with unresolved D. The germline V and J ends were trimmed by 1 base and 6 bases, with 13 bases remaining between them. Germline V gene data show CDR1 as SEHNR and CDR2 as FQNEAQ (reference sequence). The length of the CDR3 is 14 residues. The CDR3: CASSLGVGMGEQYF. DNA for the CDR3: TGTGCCAGCAGCTTAGGTGTGGGGATGGGCGAGCAGTACTTC.

This clonotype was observed at least ten times. The chain is built from TRBV7-2 and TRBJ1-4, with a weak D call TRBD1 (6 bases). Trimming left V 3 bases short and J 8 bases short, with 10 bases between. Germline assignment: CDR1 SGHTA and CDR2 FQGNSA. The CDR3 has 13 amino acids. The CDR3 region has the DNA TGTGCCAGCAGCTTCGGCAGGGGAGAAAAACTGTTTTTT. Its protein product is CASSFGRGEKLFF.

In this sample, this clonotype turned up a few times. The chain has TRBV2 and TRBJ1-5, with D maybe TRBD1 (5 bases). V was trimmed by 6 bases and J by 6 bases, leaving 18 bases between them. Germline CDR1 is SNHLY and CDR2 is FYNNEI. The CDR3 is made up of 15 amino acids. CDR3 DNA: TGTGCCAGCAGAGCCGGGACTTTCGGGGGTCAGCCCCAGCATTTT. Translated, it gives CASRAGTFGGQPQHF.

In this sample, this clonotype turned up a few times. The chain has TRBV3-1 and TRBJ1-2; 7 nucleotides agree with TRBD1. Germline V CDR1 and CDR2: LGHDT, YNNKEL (reference sequence). Trimming cost V 5 bases and J 6 bases; bases outside gene matches: 6. This CDR3 spans 13 amino acids. The CDR3 sequence is CASSETGRDGYTF. As DNA, the CDR3 is TGTGCCAGCAGCGAGACAGGGCGGGATGGCTACACCTTC. The full variable domain, with the rest looked up from reference TRBV3-1 and TRBJ1-2, is DTAVSQTPKYLVTQMGNDKSIKCEQNLGHDTMYWYKQDSKKFLKIMFSYNNKELIINETVPNRFSPKSPDKAHLNLHINSLELGDSAVYFCASSETGRDGYTFGSGTRLTVV.

This clonotype is labeled as medium-sized. This chain links TRBV19 with TRBJ2-1; tentatively, D is TRBD2 (5 bases). The V gene lost 9 bases and the J gene lost 3 bases, with 12 bases spanning the gap. This CDR3 region has 13 residues. Germline V gene lookup returns CDR1 LNHDA and CDR2 SQIVND (reference sequence). The DNA for the CDR3 is TGTGCCAGCAGCCCTCGGGGCTACAATGAGCAGTTCTTC. Protein: CASSPRGYNEQFF.

This clonotype has only a few counts. The V and J genes are TRBV5-1 and TRBJ2-5; perhaps D is TRBD1 or TRBD2 (6 bases each). Germline CDR1 is SGHRS and CDR2 is YFSETQ. The CDR3 runs to 14 residues. Trimming cost V 0 bases and J 5 bases, with 11 bases left between them. The CDR3 nucleotides are TGCGCCAGCAGCTTGGCGGGGGCTGCGGAGACCCAGTACTTC. Translated, it gives CASSLAGAAETQYF.